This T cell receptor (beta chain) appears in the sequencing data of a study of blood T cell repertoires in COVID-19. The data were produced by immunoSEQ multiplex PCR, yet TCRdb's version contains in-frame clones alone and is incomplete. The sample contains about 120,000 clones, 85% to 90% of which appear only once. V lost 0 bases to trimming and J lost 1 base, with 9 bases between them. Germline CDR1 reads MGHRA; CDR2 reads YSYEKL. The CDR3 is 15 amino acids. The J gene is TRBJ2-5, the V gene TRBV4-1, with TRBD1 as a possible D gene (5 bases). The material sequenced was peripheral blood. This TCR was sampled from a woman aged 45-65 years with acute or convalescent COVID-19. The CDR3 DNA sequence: TGCGCCAGCAGCCAAGATGTAACAGGCCAAGAGACCCAGTACTTC. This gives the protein CASSQDVTGQETQYF.